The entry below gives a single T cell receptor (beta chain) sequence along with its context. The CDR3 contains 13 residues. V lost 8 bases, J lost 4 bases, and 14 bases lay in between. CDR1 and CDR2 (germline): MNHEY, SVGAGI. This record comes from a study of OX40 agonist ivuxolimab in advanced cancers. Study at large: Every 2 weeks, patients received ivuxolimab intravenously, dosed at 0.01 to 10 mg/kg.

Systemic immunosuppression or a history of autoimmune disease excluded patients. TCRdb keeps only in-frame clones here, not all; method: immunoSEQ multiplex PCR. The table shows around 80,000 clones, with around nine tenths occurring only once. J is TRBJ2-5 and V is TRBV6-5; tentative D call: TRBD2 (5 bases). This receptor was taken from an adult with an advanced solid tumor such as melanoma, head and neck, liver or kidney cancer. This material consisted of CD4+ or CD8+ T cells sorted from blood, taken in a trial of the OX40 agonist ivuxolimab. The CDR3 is CASSYGGGETQYF. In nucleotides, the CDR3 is TGTGCCAGCTCCTATGGAGGTGGAGAGACCCAGTACTTC.